These 30 T cell receptor beta chains share one sample of origin, sequenced in a study of CD8 T cells in Susac syndrome. An input of about 0.45 to 1 ug of RNA was subjected to reverse transcription using random hexamers. MiXCR was run by TCRdb on the immunoSEQ multiplex PCR reads, yielding one entry per CDR3 protein. The sample includes roughly 80,000 distinct CDR3 sequences, around 94% seen only once; the top ten take over 0.45%. Sequenced sample: CD8+ T cells from PBMCs. The receptor set was obtained from a human donor with Susac syndrome.

This sequence joins TRBV11-2 and TRBJ2-1; D remains ambiguous. The germline V and J ends were trimmed by 6 bases and 13 bases, with 16 bases remaining between them. The CDR3 covers 12 residues. CDR1 is SGHAT, CDR2 FQNNGV, per germline. CDR3 DNA: TGTGCCAGCAGTCCCACGAAACTAAACCAGTTCTTC. This codes for CASSPTKLNQFF.

V is TRBV13 and J is TRBJ2-3, with D possibly being TRBD2 (5 bases). Germline-derived CDR1 and CDR2 are PRHDT and FYEKMQ (reference sequence). The V end was cut by 5 bases, the J end by 0 bases, with 18 bases between. This CDR3 comprises 17 residues. The CDR3 reads CASSPRDGKASTDTQYF. The CDR3 region has the DNA TGTGCCAGCAGCCCACGGGATGGGAAGGCCAGCACAGATACGCAGTATTTT.

The chain has TRBV7-9 and TRBJ2-3; a possible D gene is TRBD1 (6 bases). CDR1 and CDR2 (germline): SEHNR, FQNEAQ (reference sequence). The CDR3 is 13 residues long. Trimming took off 5 bases at V and 6 bases at J, with 12 bases between the two ends. This CDR3 reads CASSPRQEDTQYF. In nucleotides, the CDR3 is TGTGCCAGCAGCCCCCGACAGGAGGATACGCAGTATTTT.

This clonotype is a singleton in its sample. The chain couples TRBV6-2 or TRBV6-3 to TRBJ2-4; maybe TRBD2 (6 bases). The CDR3 sequence is 12 residues long. V was shortened by 10 bases and J by 4 bases, with 11 bases between the two germline ends. Germline CDR1 is MNHEY and CDR2 is SVGEGT. CDR3 residues: CATTGRKNIQYF. The CDR3 DNA follows: TGTGCCACCACGGGGAGGAAAAACATTCAGTACTTC.

The rearrangement links TRBV2 to TRBJ2-7; D unclear. The length of the CDR3 is 13 residues. Trimming cost V 7 bases and J 7 bases, with 17 bases left between them. Germline values: CDR1 SNHLY, CDR2 FYNNEI. The CDR3 DNA is TGTGCCAGCAATTCGAGGAGCCGTCATGAGCAGTACTTC. Translating gives CASNSRSRHEQYF.

The rearrangement joins TRBV3-1 to TRBJ1-1, with D perhaps TRBD1 (6 bases). Looked up from germline, CDR1 is LGHDT and CDR2 is YNNKEL (reference sequence). This CDR3 has 12 residues. Trimming stripped 3 bases from V and 6 bases from J, with 8 bases between. This CDR3 reads CASSQYRAEAFF. The DNA for the CDR3 is TGTGCCAGCAGCCAGTACAGGGCTGAAGCTTTCTTT.

This chain links TRBV13 with TRBJ2-5; D possibly corresponds to TRBD2 (6 bases). CDR3 size: 15 residues. Trimming pared 5 bases from V and 4 bases from J, leaving 17 bases between. Germline CDR1 is PRHDT and CDR2 is FYEKMQ (reference sequence). CDR3 coding DNA: TGTGCCAGCAGCGCCCGGGCCGGGACTGGAGAGACCCAGTACTTC. Translating gives CASSARAGTGETQYF.

The chain employs TRBV21-1 and TRBJ1-2. TRBV21-1 is a known pseudogene. The CDR3 contains 16 residues. CDR3 DNA: TGTGCCAGCAGCAAAGAACCCAAGCTGGACGACGGCGGCTACACCTTC. It specifies CASSKEPKLDDGGYTF.

The rearrangement uses TRBV3-1 and TRBJ2-3; maybe TRBD1 (6 bases). The CDR3 loop spans 14 amino acids. Per germline, CDR1 LGHDT and CDR2 YNNKEL (reference sequence). Trimming shortened V by 5 bases and J by 0 bases, and 9 bases separated the two germline ends. The DNA for the CDR3 is TGTGCCAGCAGCTTACAGGGAAGCACAGATACGCAGTATTTT. Translating gives CASSLQGSTDTQYF.

J is TRBJ1-2 and V is TRBV18, with 8 bases aligning to TRBD1. CDR1 and CDR2 (germline): KGHSH, LQKENI. V gave up 6 bases and J gave up 6 bases; unmatched junction bases: 15. The CDR3 length is 16 residues. The DNA of the CDR3 is TGTGCCAGCTCCCTCTCCCCGGACAGGGAAACGGATGGCTACACCTTC. It yields the protein CASSLSPDRETDGYTF.

This sequence joins TRBV7-3 and TRBJ2-7; D is undetermined. CDR3 size: 11 residues. In germline, CDR1 is SGHTA, CDR2 FQGTGA. V was cut by 7 bases and J by 4 bases, with 8 bases left in between. This CDR3 is CASNKDYEQYF. The CDR3 nucleotides read TGTGCCAGCAACAAAGATTACGAGCAGTACTTC.

This chain joins TRBV7-2 and TRBJ1-6, with unresolved D. Between the trimmed V and J ends, which lost 5 bases and 4 bases, there was a span of 15 bases. CDR3 length: 16 amino acids. Germline lookup yields CDR1 SGHTA and CDR2 FQGNSA. CDR3 amino acids: CASSDGLLGYNSPLHF. As DNA, the CDR3 is TGTGCCAGCAGCGACGGACTCTTGGGATATAATTCACCCCTCCACTTT.

The chain carries TRBV5-4 and TRBJ2-4; the match to TRBD2 covers 10 bases. The CDR3 extends over 16 amino acids. CDR1 and CDR2 (germline): SGHNT, YYREEE (reference sequence). Trimming cost V 0 bases and J 5 bases; bases outside gene matches: 5. CDR3 nucleotide sequence: TGTGCCAGCAGCTTGGCCGGAAGCGGGGGGGAAAACATTCAGTACTTC. This sequence encodes CASSLAGSGGENIQYF.

The CDR3 nucleotides read TGTGCCAGCTCACTAACCCGGGGGGACCGCGCAGATACGCAGTATTTT. Its translation: CASSLTRGDRADTQYF. The chain links TRBV18 to TRBJ2-3; 7 nucleotides align to TRBD2. The V segment lost 4 bases and the J segment 4 bases; nucleotides outside the gene matches: 11. The CDR3 loop spans 16 amino acids. Germline CDR1 and CDR2: KGHSH and LQKENI. Variable domain in full (rest from reference TRBV18 and TRBJ2-3): NAGVMQNPRHLVRRRGQEARLRCSPMKGHSHVYWYRQLPEEGLKFMVYLQKENIIDESGMPKERFSAEFPKEGPSILRIQQVVRGDSAAYFCASSLTRGDRADTQYFGPGTRLTVL.

As concerns this clonotype: The junction shows a germline mismatch at one end, possibly a read error. The chain is built from TRBV7-7 and TRBJ2-5; TRBD1 might be the D (6 bases). The CDR3 sequence is 15 residues long. The germline V gene encodes CDR1 SSHAT and CDR2 FNYEAQ (reference sequence). CDR3 sequence: CASSLETGRQETQYF. CDR3 coding DNA: TGTGCTAGCAGCTTAGAGACAGGTCGCCAAGAGACCCAGTACTTC.

The table lists this clonotype with a few counts. This chain joins TRBV12-3 or TRBV12-4 and TRBJ2-3; D gene uncertain. The V and J ends lost 3 bases and 4 bases respectively, with 2 bases between them. CDR3 length equals 11 residues. The CDR3 coding sequence is TGTGCCAGCAGTTTTCCAGATACGCAGTATTTT. This translates into CASSFPDTQYF.

This clonotype was seen a handful of times. The chain employs TRBV6-6 and TRBJ2-3; a possible D gene is TRBD1 (5 bases). V lost 2 bases to trimming and J lost 1 base, with 10 bases between them. Germline CDR1 reads MNHNY; CDR2 reads SVGAGI (reference sequence). This CDR3 region has 15 residues. The CDR3 bases are TGTGCCAGCAGTTACCAGGGATCTGGCACAGATACGCAGTATTTT. Amino acid sequence: CASSYQGSGTDTQYF.

Only one count was recorded for this clonotype. The chain recombines TRBV29-1 with TRBJ2-7; D gene uncertain. Deletions cut 3 bases from V and 3 bases from J, with 18 bases between. Germline CDR1 reads SQVTM; CDR2 reads ANQGSEA. CDR3 length: 15 amino acids. DNA for the CDR3: TGCAGCGTTGAGATAAGGGCCCTAGGAATCTACGAGCAGTACTTC. This sequence encodes CSVEIRALGIYEQYF.

DNA for the CDR3: TGTGCCAGCAGTGAATGGATAGCAACCTACAATGAGCAGTTCTTC. It specifies CASSEWIATYNEQFF. The gene calls are TRBV2 and TRBJ2-1; D is unclear. This CDR3 region has 15 residues. Germline V CDR1 and CDR2: SNHLY, FYNNEI. Trimming cost V 2 bases and J 2 bases, with 10 bases left between them.

The V call is TRBV6-2 or TRBV6-3, the J call TRBJ1-5; TRBD1 is a possible D gene (5 bases). Germline values: CDR1 MNHEY, CDR2 SVGEGT. The CDR3 contains 13 residues. Trimming took 6 bases from V and 5 from J, leaving 11 bases between them. CDR3 sequence: CASSSGHYQPQHF. DNA of the CDR3: TGTGCCAGCAGCTCCGGACACTATCAGCCCCAGCATTTT.

This clonotype was seen a few times. V usage is TRBV9 and J usage is TRBJ1-1; possibly TRBD1 for D (6 bases). The length of the CDR3 is 13 residues. V lost 5 bases, J lost 4 bases, and 12 bases lay in between. From germline, CDR1 is SGDLS and CDR2 YYNGEE. Here the CDR3 DNA reads TGTGCCAGCAGTGGAACAGGGAGCACTGAAGCTTTCTTT. It translates to CASSGTGSTEAFF.

The chain employs TRBV20-1 and TRBJ1-5; D is unclear. Deletions cut 0 bases from V and 1 base from J, with 10 bases between. The CDR3 totals 15 residues. From germline, CDR1 is DFQATT and CDR2 SNEGSKA (reference sequence). The CDR3 is CSAREVAGSNQPQHF. As DNA, the CDR3 is TGCAGTGCTAGAGAGGTCGCAGGAAGCAATCAGCCCCAGCATTTT.

The CDR3 here is CASSYPGGHYNEQFF. In nucleotides, the CDR3 is TGTGCCAGCAGCTACCCGGGGGGGCACTACAATGAGCAGTTCTTC. The gene calls are TRBV11-2 and TRBJ2-1; 8 positions agree with TRBD2. Germline-derived CDR1 and CDR2 are SGHAT and FQNNGV. V lost 4 bases, J lost 3 bases, and 5 bases stayed unmatched. The CDR3 consists of 15 residues.

This chain joins TRBV6-2 or TRBV6-3 and TRBJ2-7, with D perhaps TRBD1 or TRBD2 (5 bases each). CDR1 and CDR2 from the germline V gene are MNHEY and SVGEGT. This CDR3 spans 14 amino acids. V was clipped by 8 bases and J by 0 bases, with 14 bases between them. The CDR3 here is CASSLRGHSYEQYF. CDR3 DNA sequence: TGTGCCAGCTCCCTCCGGGGCCACTCCTACGAGCAGTACTTC.

The V call is TRBV3-1, the J call TRBJ2-5; TRBD2 is a possible D gene (5 bases). The CDR3 covers 16 residues. Germline CDR1 is LGHDT and CDR2 is YNNKEL (reference sequence). V lost 1 base and J lost 0, with 12 bases in between. The CDR3 sequence: CASSQGPTKYQETQYF. In nucleotides, the CDR3 is TGTGCCAGCAGCCAAGGCCCGACTAAATACCAAGAGACCCAGTACTTC.

This clonotype was found once. The gene calls are TRBV28 and TRBJ2-4; TRBD1 agrees at 7 bases. J gave up 0 bases and V 8 bases, and 13 bases lay outside the gene matches. The V gene's germline CDR1 is MDHEN and CDR2 SYDVKM. The length of the CDR3 is 17 residues. The CDR3 spells CASGTARRSLAKNIQYF. The CDR3 DNA reads TGTGCCAGCGGGACAGCTAGACGGTCACTAGCCAAAAACATTCAGTACTTC.

The chain carries TRBV4-3 and TRBJ1-4, with D possibly being TRBD1 (6 bases). The germline gives CDR1 LGHNA, CDR2 YSLEER. Trimming cost V 0 bases and J 8 bases, with 16 bases left between them. The CDR3 runs to 16 residues. CDR3 in amino acids: CASSQEYRAGREKLFF. Written as DNA, the CDR3 is TGCGCCAGCAGCCAAGAATACAGGGCTGGTCGAGAAAAACTGTTTTTT.

In nucleotides, the CDR3 is TGTGCCAGCAAAGAGACAGACATGAACACTGAAGCTTTCTTT. Translation gives CASKETDMNTEAFF. The chain couples TRBV2 to TRBJ1-1; perhaps TRBD1 as D (5 bases). V dropped 7 bases and J dropped 0 bases, with 12 bases sitting between them. This CDR3 has 14 residues. From germline, CDR1 is SNHLY and CDR2 FYNNEI.

This clonotype was counted once. This chain uses TRBV2 with TRBJ1-1; tentatively, D is TRBD1 (5 bases). Trimming took 3 bases from V and 0 from J, leaving 17 bases between them. CDR3 size: 17 residues. Germline V gene data show CDR1 as SNHLY and CDR2 as FYNNEI. CDR3 loop: CASSEVAQGVVNTEAFF. The CDR3 nucleotides are TGTGCCAGCAGTGAGGTCGCCCAGGGTGTAGTGAACACTGAAGCTTTCTTT.

This chain uses TRBV28 with TRBJ1-3, with D maybe TRBD1 (5 bases). Trimming took off 8 bases at V and 0 bases at J, with 11 bases between the two ends. Germline values: CDR1 MDHEN, CDR2 SYDVKM. CDR3 size: 14 residues. This chain's CDR3 is CASSGGGSGNTIYF. DNA for the CDR3: TGTGCCAGCTCCGGGGGGGGCTCTGGAAACACCATATATTTT.